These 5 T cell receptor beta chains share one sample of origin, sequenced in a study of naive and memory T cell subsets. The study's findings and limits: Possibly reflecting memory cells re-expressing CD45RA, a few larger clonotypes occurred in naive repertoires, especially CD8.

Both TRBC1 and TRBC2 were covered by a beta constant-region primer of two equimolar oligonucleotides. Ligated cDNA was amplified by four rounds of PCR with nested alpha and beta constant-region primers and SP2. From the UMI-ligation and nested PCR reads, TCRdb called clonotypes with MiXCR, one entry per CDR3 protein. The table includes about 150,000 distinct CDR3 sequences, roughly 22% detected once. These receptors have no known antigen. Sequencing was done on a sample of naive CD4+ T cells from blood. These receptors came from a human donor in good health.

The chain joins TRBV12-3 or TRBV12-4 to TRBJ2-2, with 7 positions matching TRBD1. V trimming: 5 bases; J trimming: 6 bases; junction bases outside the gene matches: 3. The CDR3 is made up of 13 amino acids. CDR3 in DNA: TGTGCCAGCAGTACAGGGGTGGCCGGGGAGCTGTTTTTT. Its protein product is CASSTGVAGELFF.

The CDR3 nucleotides read TGTGCCAGCAAACAAACTAGCGGGGTTCCCCGGGAGCAGTTCTTC. Its protein product is CASKQTSGVPREQFF. J is TRBJ2-1 and V is TRBV6-2 or TRBV6-3; 10 nucleotides align to TRBD2. This CDR3 is built from 15 residues. V was pared by 7 bases and J by 10 bases, with 13 bases of the junction left unmatched. Germline V gene data show CDR1 as MNHEY and CDR2 as SVGEGT.

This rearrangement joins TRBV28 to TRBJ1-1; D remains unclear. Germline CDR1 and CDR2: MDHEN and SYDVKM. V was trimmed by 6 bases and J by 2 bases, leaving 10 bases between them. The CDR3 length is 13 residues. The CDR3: CASRLRGNTEAFF. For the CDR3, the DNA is TGTGCCAGCAGACTCCGAGGAAACACTGAAGCTTTCTTT.

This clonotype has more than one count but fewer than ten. The CDR3, as DNA: TGTGCCAGCAGGAGAACAGGGTGGAACACTGAAGCTTTCTTT. It specifies CASRRTGWNTEAFF. This chain uses TRBV28 with TRBJ1-1; tentative D call: TRBD1 (6 bases). CDR3 length: 14 residues. Per germline, CDR1 MDHEN and CDR2 SYDVKM. Trimming left V 6 bases short and J 1 base short, with 12 bases between.

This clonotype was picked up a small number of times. The DNA of the CDR3 is TGTGCCAGCAGAAAACAAAGCTTCAATAATTCACCCCTCCACTTT. It codes for CASRKQSFNNSPLHF. V is TRBV7-2 and J is TRBJ1-6; D is unclear. V lost 6 bases and J 5 bases, leaving 14 bases between the germline ends. This CDR3 comprises 15 residues. CDR1 and CDR2 (germline): SGHTA, FQGNSA.